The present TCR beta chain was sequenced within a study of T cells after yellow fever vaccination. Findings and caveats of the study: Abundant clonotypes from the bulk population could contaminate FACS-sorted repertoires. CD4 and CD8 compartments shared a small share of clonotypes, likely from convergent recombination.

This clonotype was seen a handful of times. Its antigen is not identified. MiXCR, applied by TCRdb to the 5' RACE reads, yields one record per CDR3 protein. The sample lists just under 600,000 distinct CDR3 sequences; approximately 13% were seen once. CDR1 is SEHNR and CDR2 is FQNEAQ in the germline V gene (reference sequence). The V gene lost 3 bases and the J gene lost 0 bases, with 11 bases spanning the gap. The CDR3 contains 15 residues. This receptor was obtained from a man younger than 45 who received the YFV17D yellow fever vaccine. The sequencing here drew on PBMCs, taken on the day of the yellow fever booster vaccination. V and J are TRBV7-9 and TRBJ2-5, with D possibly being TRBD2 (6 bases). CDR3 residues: CASSFWRDYQETQYF. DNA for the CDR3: TGTGCCAGCAGCTTTTGGCGGGATTACCAAGAGACCCAGTACTTC.